The clone carrying this T cell receptor (beta chain) was seen once. Its antigen remains unknown. The data stem from a study of T cells in localized non-small cell lung cancer. Produced via immunoSEQ multiplex PCR; TCRdb's table is partial and in-frame only. Among some 38,000 clones, roughly 90% were seen once, and the ten largest hold about 5.4%. Study-wide results and caveats: When the top 100 tumor clones were examined, a median about 60 of them also appeared in the adjacent lung, which was paired and uninvolved. Compared with tumor, uninvolved adjacent lung displayed greater T cell clonality, ranking highest overall. Sequencing, confined to only one tumor region, leaves heterogeneity possible. Longer survival (overall) was linked to higher T cell density in blood.

The CDR3 length is 16 residues. The germline V gene encodes CDR1 LNHDA and CDR2 SQIVND (reference sequence). V lost 6 bases, J lost 9 bases, and 24 bases lay in between. The sample in question was peripheral blood mononuclear cells, obtained before any cancer treatment. This clonotype originated in a male donor aged 60 or over with stage II lung adenocarcinoma. The chain joins TRBV19 to TRBJ1-5; possible D gene TRBD1, 6 bases. CDR3 DNA: TGTGCCAGTAGCCAGGGGTCGAGATTACGAGCTCTGCCCCAGCATTTT. Residues: CASSQGSRLRALPQHF.